This TCR beta chain was identified during a study of PD-1 blockade in classical Hodgkin lymphoma. The V and J ends lost 8 bases and 3 bases respectively, with 11 bases between them. CDR3 length: 13 residues. The germline V gene encodes CDR1 MNHEY and CDR2 SVGAGI. The time point was: cycle 4 day 1 (C4D1), after 6 weeks of nivolumab. Every patient experienced relapse after autologous stem cell transplantation, and brentuximab vedotin exposure varied. General study points: It was CD4+ TCR diversity, not CD8+, that rose significantly by C4D1. Complete responders' diversity at baseline resembled that of newly diagnosed patients.

This clone was observed once. Its cognate antigen is unknown. Here immunoSEQ multiplex PCR was the method, and the copy in TCRdb shows in-frame clones only, minus some. The data hold over 50,000 clones, with roughly nine tenths observed a single time. The receptor's source is a human donor with classical Hodgkin lymphoma. This specimen was peripheral blood mononuclear cells (PBMCs), taken before the fourth cycle of nivolumab. V is TRBV6-5 and J is TRBJ1-5, with D tentatively TRBD1 (6 bases). The DNA for the CDR3 is TGTGCCAGCCGCGAGGGGGTCAATCAGCCCCAGCATTTT. The encoded protein is CASREGVNQPQHF.